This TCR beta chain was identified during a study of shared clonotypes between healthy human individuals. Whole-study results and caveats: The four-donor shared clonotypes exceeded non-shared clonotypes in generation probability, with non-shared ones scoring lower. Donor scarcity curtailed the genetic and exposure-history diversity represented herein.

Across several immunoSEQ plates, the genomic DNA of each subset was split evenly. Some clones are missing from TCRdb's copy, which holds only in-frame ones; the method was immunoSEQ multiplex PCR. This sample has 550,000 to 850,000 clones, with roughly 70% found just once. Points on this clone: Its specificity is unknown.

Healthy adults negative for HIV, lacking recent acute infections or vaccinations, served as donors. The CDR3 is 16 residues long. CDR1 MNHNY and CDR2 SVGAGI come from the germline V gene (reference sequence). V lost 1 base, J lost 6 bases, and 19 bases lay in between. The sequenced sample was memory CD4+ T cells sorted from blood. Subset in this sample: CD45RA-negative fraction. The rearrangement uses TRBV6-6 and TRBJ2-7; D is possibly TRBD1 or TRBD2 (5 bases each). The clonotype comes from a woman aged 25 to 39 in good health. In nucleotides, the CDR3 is TGTGCCAGCAGTTACTTGTCCGGGACCAAGTGGGGCGAGCAGTACTTC. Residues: CASSYLSGTKWGEQYF.